A single sample gave rise to the 18 T cell receptor beta chains below, sequenced in a study. Treg sorting used a CD4+CD25+CD127-/low gate. TCRdb analysed the 5' RACE reads with MiXCR anew, one entry per CDR3 protein. Among around 30,000 distinct CDR3 sequences, 25% to 30% were seen once, and the ten largest hold approximately 2.4%. The specimen sequenced was tumor-infiltrating Tregs sorted from the breast tumor. These receptors all stem from a female donor with breast cancer.

This clonotype was recorded at least ten times. The genes are TRBV5-8 and TRBJ2-7; no clear D gene. CDR1 SGHTS and CDR2 YDEGEE come from the germline V gene. The CDR3 runs to 13 residues. Trimming took 2 bases from V and 3 from J, leaving 9 bases between them. CDR3 coding DNA: TGTGCCAGCAGCTTTTCGGCCCTCTACGAGCAGTACTTC. Encoded protein: CASSFSALYEQYF.

This chain joins TRBV6-5 and TRBJ1-1, with D hard to call. The CDR3 sequence is 16 residues long. Trimming removed 3 bases at V and 1 base at J, with 15 bases between. Germline V gene sequence: CDR1 MNHEY, CDR2 SVGAGI. The CDR3 coding sequence is TGTGCCAGCAGTTATCGAATGTGGAGGCAGAACACTGAAGCTTTCTTT. Translated, it gives CASSYRMWRQNTEAFF.

This clonotype showed up just a few times. The V call is TRBV5-1, the J call TRBJ1-5, with D tentatively TRBD1 (6 bases). Deletions cut 0 bases from V and 0 bases from J, with 10 bases between. This CDR3 is built from 16 residues. Germline loops: CDR1 SGHRS, CDR2 YFSETQ. The CDR3 protein is CASSLEGGYSNQPQHF. Here the CDR3 DNA reads TGCGCCAGCAGCTTGGAGGGGGGCTATAGCAATCAGCCCCAGCATTTT.

This clonotype was seen at least ten times. The chain is built from TRBV9 and TRBJ2-2; a weak D match, TRBD1 (6 bases). The germline CDR1 and CDR2 sequences are SGDLS and YYNGEE. V was clipped by 3 bases and J by 1 base, with 7 bases between them. CDR3 length: 14 residues. Written as DNA, the CDR3 is TGTGCCAGCAGCGCGACAGGGAACACCGGGGAGCTGTTTTTT. This sequence encodes CASSATGNTGELFF.

The chain uses TRBV28 and TRBJ2-5; possibly TRBD1 for D (6 bases). The CDR3 contains 14 residues. Germline V CDR1 and CDR2: MDHEN, SYDVKM. Trimming removed 7 bases at V and 3 bases at J, with 15 bases between. The CDR3 DNA is TGTGCCAGCAACCCCTACGGACAGAAAGAGACCCAGTACTTC. Translating it yields CASNPYGQKETQYF.

Turning to this clonotype: With a much larger clone just one base away, this may be a read error. V usage is TRBV5-6 and J usage is TRBJ2-7; 10 bases agree with TRBD1. The CDR3 loop spans 13 amino acids. CDR1 and CDR2 from the germline V gene are SGHDT and YYEEEE. The CDR3 DNA sequence: TGTGCCAGCAGCTTGGGGACAGGGGGAGAGCGGTACTTC. Residues: CASSLGTGGERYF.

In its sample, this clonotype ranks as medium-sized. The rearrangement links TRBV6-2 or TRBV6-3 to TRBJ1-2; D is ambiguous. V gave up 8 bases and J gave up 5 bases, with 21 bases separating them. The length of the CDR3 is 15 residues. The germline CDR1 and CDR2 sequences are MNHEY and SVGEGT. The CDR3 DNA is TGTGCCAGCTACGAACCCGCGAGGACGGCTTATGGCTACACCTTC. It yields the protein CASYEPARTAYGYTF.

The V and J genes are TRBV7-9 and TRBJ2-1, with a possible D match to TRBD2 (6 bases). V lost 6 bases and J 9 bases, leaving 18 bases between the germline ends. Germline V CDR1 and CDR2: SEHNR, FQNEAQ (reference sequence). This CDR3 has 14 residues. As DNA, the CDR3 is TGTGCCAGCAGAAAACTAGCCGGAGCTCTTGAGCAGTTCTTC. Its translation: CASRKLAGALEQFF.

This clonotype was detected a few times. The gene calls are TRBV20-1 and TRBJ2-1, with 11 positions matching TRBD2. CDR3 size: 14 residues. J lost 10 bases, V lost 0 bases, and 5 bases had no gene match. Germline loops: CDR1 DFQATT, CDR2 SNEGSKA (reference sequence). In nucleotides, the CDR3 is TGCAGTGCTAGAGAACCTAGCGGGAGGAGCGAGCAGTTCTTC. Translated, it gives CSAREPSGRSEQFF.

This rearrangement joins TRBV4-2 to TRBJ2-3; 8 positions agree with TRBD2. V was clipped by 5 bases and J by 2 bases; unmatched bases: 9. The CDR3 loop spans 16 amino acids. Germline V gives CDR1 LGHNA, CDR2 YNFKEQ. The CDR3 region has the DNA TGTGCCAGCAGCGTAGCGGGAACCCGTTCCACAGATACGCAGTATTTT. As protein: CASSVAGTRSTDTQYF.

The table lists this clonotype with many counts. The chain recombines TRBV6-5 with TRBJ1-4; 7 nucleotides line up with TRBD1. V trimming: 7 bases; J trimming: 4 bases; junction bases outside the gene matches: 6. This CDR3 spans 14 amino acids. Germline CDR1 reads MNHEY; CDR2 reads SVGAGI. CDR3 sequence (DNA): TGTGCCAGCAAACTGACAGGGTTTAATGAAAAACTGTTTTTT. It is translated as CASKLTGFNEKLFF.

The chain has TRBV7-9 and TRBJ1-5, with D maybe TRBD1 (6 bases). V gave up 1 base and J gave up 4 bases, with 14 bases separating them. The CDR3 runs to 16 residues. The germline V gene encodes CDR1 SEHNR and CDR2 FQNEAQ (reference sequence). The DNA of the CDR3 is TGTGCCAGCAGCTTAGGAGGACAGAGGCGAAATCAGCCCCAGCATTTT. This gives the protein CASSLGGQRRNQPQHF.

There are many counts of this clonotype. The chain combines TRBV6-1 with TRBJ2-2; the match to TRBD2 covers 8 bases. V shed 3 bases, J shed 1 base, and the junction held 10 bases outside the gene matches. Germline CDR1 and CDR2: MNHNS and SASEGT. This CDR3 has 18 amino acids. The CDR3 here is CASSEFAVAGLNTGELFF. The CDR3 DNA reads as TGTGCCAGCAGTGAGTTTGCCGTAGCGGGACTGAACACCGGGGAGCTGTTTTTT.

CDR3 amino acids: CATSLQGNEQYF. CDR3 DNA sequence: TGTGCCACCAGCTTGCAGGGGAACGAGCAGTACTTC. The genes are TRBV15 and TRBJ2-7; D is possibly TRBD1 (6 bases). Germline CDR1 and CDR2: LNHNV and YYDKDF (reference sequence). This CDR3 comprises 12 residues. V was pared by 5 bases and J by 5 bases, with 10 bases between. The whole variable domain, filled in from reference TRBV15 and TRBJ2-7, reads DAMVIQNPRYQVTQFGKPVTLSCSQTLNHNVMYWYQQKSSQAPKLLFHYYDKDFNNEADTPDNFQSRRPNTSFCFLDIRSPGLGDTAMYLCATSLQGNEQYFGPGTRLTVT.

In its sample, this clonotype was seen many times. This chain uses TRBV7-6 with TRBJ2-1; either TRBD1 or TRBD2 may supply D (6 bases each). The length of the CDR3 is 15 residues. Trimming pared 3 bases from V and 7 bases from J, leaving 16 bases between. Germline V gene sequence: CDR1 SGHVS, CDR2 FNYEAQ. CDR3 in amino acids: CASSFRWEGGNEQFF. The CDR3 DNA reads TGTGCCAGCAGCTTTCGGTGGGAAGGGGGGAATGAGCAGTTCTTC.

This clonotype was observed many times. This sequence joins TRBV4-1 and TRBJ2-7; the match to TRBD2 covers 8 bases. Germline V CDR1 and CDR2: MGHRA, YSYEKL. V shed 0 bases, J shed 4 bases, and the junction held 8 bases outside the gene matches. The CDR3 has 16 residues. Here the CDR3 DNA reads TGCGCCAGCAGCCAAGATCCCGGGGGGGTCGGTTACGAGCAGTACTTC. This codes for CASSQDPGGVGYEQYF.

The chain is built from TRBV20-1 and TRBJ2-7; no definite D call. V shed 5 bases and J shed 6 bases, with 11 bases lying between them. This CDR3 has 11 amino acids. Germline V lookup: CDR1 DFQATT, CDR2 SNEGSKA (reference sequence). CDR3: CSAARPSEQYF. The CDR3 DNA reads as TGCAGTGCTGCCAGACCCAGCGAGCAGTACTTC.

The chain carries TRBV29-1 and TRBJ1-2; no clear D gene. Trimming left V 0 bases short and J 5 bases short, with 1 base between. The CDR3 totals 10 residues. Germline V gene data show CDR1 as SQVTM and CDR2 as ANQGSEA. The CDR3 spells CSVEDYGYTF. The CDR3 DNA sequence: TGCAGCGTTGAAGATTATGGCTACACCTTC.